This TCR beta chain was documented in a study of T cell responses to AZD1222 COVID-19 vaccine (dated by TCRdb to about 2021). Context from the whole study: AZD1222 recipients with second doses at about 4 weeks or about 12 weeks were pooled, because spike-specific TCR depth and breadth did not differ between schedules. Trial participants were enrolled by age into 18-55, 56-69 and 70-plus year subgroups, with roughly 160, 29 and 62 TCR-sequenced participants respectively. A total of about 240 trial participants underwent TCR sequencing, of whom about 210 received two doses of AZD1222 and about 25 received two doses of the MenACWY control vaccine. The investigation overall reported the following: Participants were mostly white British and included more females than males, and it was suggested by the authors that clonal diversity may have been underestimated. Reportedly, almost half of the unique spike-specific TCRs recognized epitopes lying outside the regions that are mutated in the B.1.351 and B.1.1.7 variants. Conclusions about previously exposed vaccinees were limited because only six AZD1222 recipients were SARS-CoV-2 seropositive at baseline. After two AZD1222 doses, spike-specific TCR breadth and depth were significantly higher than at day 0 and than in MenACWY recipients. The whole spike protein was spanned by vaccine-associated CD4 TCRs, and dominant responses were seen in regions 160-218 and 743-854. The 56-69-year group was small, and its depth increase did not reach significance, likely because of low power. Because no samples from the day 14 peak response were available, repertoires could be characterized only after the peak T cell response.

As for this clone: It lacks a known antigen. There are no base qualities to consult, and no much larger clone falls within one base.

The sample's time point label is to be understood as: baseline before first vaccination. Samples from vaccinated people were obtained from the UK trials COV001 and COV002, which included a single-blind randomized controlled phase 2/3 trial of AZD1222 (ChAdOx1 nCoV-19) in healthy adults. For TCRbeta chain sequencing, PBMC samples from trial participants were taken at day 0 and at day 28 after the second dose. The CDR3 contains 18 residues, cysteine and phenylalanine counted. Of the read, only the CDR3 DNA is kept; its 54 bases are in frame from base 1. The germline V gene yields MNHNS for CDR1 and SASEGT for CDR2. Trimming at the junction amounts to 3 bases on V and 1 base on J, and the germline ends lie 20 bases apart. The CDR3 regions of human TCRbeta chains were subjected to immunosequencing. Regarding the original processing steps: Repertoire TCRs were matched against a reference library of SARS-CoV-2-specific TCRs generated with the MIRA antigen-specificity platform. Breadth was defined as the fraction of unique TCRs that were SARS-CoV-2-associated. Depth was defined as the fraction of total T cells that were SARS-CoV-2-associated. Each spike-specific TCR was assigned to its reactive spike region and to a CD4 or CD8 class using the MIRA data. Log10-transformed breadth and depth values were compared by one-way ANOVA with Sidak's multiple comparisons tests. The immuneACCESS repertoire file appears here via TCRdb, limited to in-frame rearrangements. These files lack a portion of the clones; in checked studies, under half of the deficit traces to unresolved V genes, and the cause of the others is not known. That table gives V, J and clone size, and the DNA gave D and trimming. The sample table holds tens of thousands of clones, of which 75% to 90% were seen once. 16% of the sample comes from the top ten.

This sequence uses TRBV6-1 and TRBJ2-3, with an unclear D gene assignment. The sequence came from an adult in good health. The material was peripheral blood, obtained on day 0 of AZD1222 vaccination. The DNA reads as follows: TGTGCCAGCAGTGATCCCCGCTCCTCCTCTAGACGCACAGATACGCAGTATTTT. Its translation reads: CASSDPRSSSRRTDTQYF.